Shown below are 30 T cell receptor beta chains from a single sample sequenced in a study of T cell responses to AZD1222 COVID-19 vaccine (dated by TCRdb to the early 2020s). This specimen's time point label, interpreted: baseline before first vaccination. The library relied on the immunoSEQ multiplex PCR assay. The immuneACCESS repertoire file appears here via TCRdb, limited to in-frame rearrangements. These files lack a portion of the clones; in checked studies, under half of the deficit traces to unresolved V genes, and the cause of the others is not known. The sample includes approximately 110,000 clones, with around 87% observed a single time. About 1.2% of the sample belongs to the ten largest clones. Source: peripheral blood, taken on day 0 of AZD1222 vaccination. Receptors were obtained from an adult in good health.

The rearrangement joins TRBV18 to TRBJ2-7; D possibly corresponds to TRBD1 (5 bases). Per germline, CDR1 KGHSH and CDR2 LQKENI. V lost 1 base, J lost 6 bases, and 7 bases lay in between. The CDR3 totals 12 residues. CDR3 loop: CASSPQGFEQYF. For the CDR3, the DNA is TGTGCCAGCTCACCACAGGGGTTCGAGCAGTACTTC.

The CDR3 region is CASGIQETQYF. In DNA, the CDR3 is TGTGCCAGCGGGATCCAAGAGACCCAGTACTTC. The rearrangement joins TRBV2 to TRBJ2-5; no definite D call. CDR1 SNHLY and CDR2 FYNNEI come from the germline V gene. This CDR3 is built from 11 residues. With 8 bases removed from V and 1 base from J, the gap between germline ends came to 5 bases.

This clone has only one observation. The rearrangement links TRBV30 to TRBJ1-1; 10 positions match TRBD1. The V and J ends lost 2 bases and 6 bases, in that order; junction bases with no gene match: 3. The length of the CDR3 is 13 residues. Germline V gene data show CDR1 as GTSNPN and CDR2 as SVGIG (reference sequence). CDR3 sequence reads: CAWSRQGAAEAFF. CDR3 nucleotides: TGTGCCTGGAGTCGACAGGGGGCCGCTGAAGCTTTCTTT.

The genes are TRBV6-2 or TRBV6-3 and TRBJ2-2; a possible D gene is TRBD2 (6 bases). CDR1 and CDR2 from the germline V gene are MNHEY and SVGEGT. The CDR3 contains 14 residues. V was pared by 1 base and J by 8 bases, with 11 bases between. CDR3 amino acids: CASSYYGSSGELFF. The DNA of the CDR3 is TGTGCCAGCAGTTACTACGGGAGCTCAGGGGAGCTGTTTTTT.

Of note for this clone: The identical CDR3 is also encoded by other nucleotide sequences in the sample. The genes are TRBV9 and TRBJ2-7; TRBD1 matches 10 bases. CDR3 length equals 14 residues. The germline CDR1 and CDR2 sequences are SGDLS and YYNGEE. J lost 4 bases, V lost 0 bases, and 1 base had no gene match. CDR3 DNA sequence: TGTGCCAGCAGCGTAGGGGACAGGGGATACGAGCAGTACTTC. It yields the protein CASSVGDRGYEQYF. The variable domain in full, with the rest retrieved from reference TRBV9 and TRBJ2-7, is DSGVTQTPKHLITATGQRVTLRCSPRSGDLSVYWYQQSLDQGLQFLIQYYNGEERAKGNILERFSAQQFPDLHSELNLSSLELGDSALYFCASSVGDRGYEQYFGPGTRLTVT.

The rearrangement links TRBV5-6 to TRBJ2-1; no definite D call. V lost 1 base to trimming and J lost 0 bases, with 11 bases between them. Germline V lookup: CDR1 SGHDT, CDR2 YYEEEE. This CDR3 has 16 amino acids. CDR3 DNA sequence: TGTGCCAGCAGCTTGCTCCGGGCTAGCTCCTACAATGAGCAGTTCTTC. Translated, it gives CASSLLRASSYNEQFF.

The chain combines TRBV5-4 with TRBJ2-7; perhaps TRBD1 as D (6 bases). The V end was cut by 5 bases, the J end by 3 bases, with 12 bases between. This CDR3 comprises 13 residues. CDR1 SGHNT and CDR2 YYREEE come from the germline V gene (reference sequence). The CDR3 loop reads CASRAGTHYEQYF. CDR3 sequence (DNA): TGTGCCAGCAGAGCCGGGACACACTACGAGCAGTACTTC.

The chain combines TRBV27 with TRBJ1-5; D perhaps matches TRBD1 (6 bases). V lost 4 bases, J lost 0 bases, and 10 bases lay in between. Germline loops: CDR1 MNHEY, CDR2 SMNVEV (reference sequence). There are 15 residues in the CDR3. CDR3 sequence: CASSSGDTSNQPQHF. The CDR3 region has the DNA TGTGCCAGCAGTTCAGGGGACACTAGCAATCAGCCCCAGCATTTT.

In DNA form, the CDR3 reads TGTGCCAGCAGCACATCGCAGGCCTATGGCTACACCTTC. Its translation is CASSTSQAYGYTF. V gene TRBV11-2 combines with J gene TRBJ1-2; the D is unclear. The length of the CDR3 is 13 residues. With 5 bases removed from V and 4 bases from J, the gap between germline ends came to 11 bases. The germline gives CDR1 SGHAT, CDR2 FQNNGV.

This clone was counted between two and nine times. This chain joins TRBV9 and TRBJ1-2; D is uncertain. CDR3 length: 16 residues. The germline V and J ends were trimmed by 0 bases and 2 bases, with 14 bases remaining between them. Germline V gene sequence: CDR1 SGDLS, CDR2 YYNGEE. This CDR3 is CASSVEAHPSNYGYTF. CDR3 DNA: TGTGCCAGCAGCGTAGAGGCACACCCGTCGAACTATGGCTACACCTTC.

This clone came up once. The CDR3 loop is CASSPGQESSYNSPLHF. The DNA of the CDR3 is TGTGCCAGCAGCCCAGGACAGGAGAGCTCCTATAATTCACCCCTCCACTTT. V and J are TRBV9 and TRBJ1-6; 7 nucleotides agree with TRBD1. The trim removed 4 bases at V and 0 bases at J, leaving 7 bases unmatched. Germline V gene sequence: CDR1 SGDLS, CDR2 YYNGEE. The CDR3 consists of 17 residues.

The CDR3 protein is CASSPQPTGVRGGYTF. The CDR3, as DNA: TGTGCCAGCTCACCACAACCGACAGGGGTTAGGGGCGGCTACACCTTC. V usage is TRBV18 and J usage is TRBJ1-2; TRBD1 matches at 8 bases. CDR1 KGHSH and CDR2 LQKENI come from the germline V gene. This CDR3 is built from 16 residues. J gave up 8 bases and V 1 base, and 12 bases lay outside the gene matches. The full variable domain, with the rest looked up from reference TRBV18 and TRBJ1-2, is NAGVMQNPRHLVRRRGQEARLRCSPMKGHSHVYWYRQLPEEGLKFMVYLQKENIIDESGMPKERFSAEFPKEGPSILRIQQVVRGDSAAYFCASSPQPTGVRGGYTFGSGTRLTVV.

This clone has only one observation. V is TRBV7-2 and J is TRBJ2-2; tentatively, D is TRBD1 or TRBD2 (7 bases each). The germline CDR1 and CDR2 sequences are SGHTA and FQGNSA. This CDR3 comprises 16 residues. V was clipped by 7 bases and J by 5 bases, with 20 bases between them. This CDR3 reads CASTPGGRGATGELFF. Here the CDR3 DNA reads TGTGCCAGCACCCCAGGGGGGAGGGGGGCAACCGGGGAGCTGTTTTTT.

The chain employs TRBV7-9 and TRBJ1-3; D is possibly TRBD1 (6 bases). The CDR3 is 15 residues long. The V gene lost 5 bases and the J gene lost 12 bases, with 23 bases spanning the gap. The germline gives CDR1 SEHNR, CDR2 FQNEAQ (reference sequence). In nucleotides, the CDR3 is TGTGCCAGCAGCAGCCGGGACTGGCCGGGACAAGACATATATTTT. Protein sequence: CASSSRDWPGQDIYF.

This sequence joins TRBV27 and TRBJ2-2; D is uncertain. This CDR3 is 12 amino acids long. Germline V gene sequence: CDR1 MNHEY, CDR2 SMNVEV (reference sequence). V was cut by 3 bases and J by 6 bases, with 5 bases left in between. The CDR3 nucleotides read TGTGCCAGCAGTTTTCAGGCCGGGGAGCTGTTTTTT. Amino acid sequence: CASSFQAGELFF.

This clone showed up just once. The chain employs TRBV19 and TRBJ1-4; 7 positions match TRBD1. Germline assignment: CDR1 LNHDA and CDR2 SQIVND (reference sequence). The V segment lost 11 bases and the J segment 6 bases; nucleotides outside the gene matches: 3. This CDR3 region has 11 residues. The CDR3: CASQGDEKLFF. DNA for the CDR3: TGTGCCTCCCAGGGGGATGAAAAACTGTTTTTT.

This chain joins TRBV4-3 and TRBJ2-7; the D gene is possibly TRBD2 (6 bases). CDR3 length equals 13 residues. V lost 4 bases to trimming and J lost 6 bases, with 13 bases between them. CDR1 is LGHNA, CDR2 YSLEER, per germline. This CDR3 reads CASSPSREFEQYF. CDR3 bases: TGCGCCAGCAGCCCATCACGGGAGTTCGAGCAGTACTTC.

The J gene is TRBJ1-4, the V gene TRBV18; D unresolved. Germline V gives CDR1 KGHSH, CDR2 LQKENI. Trimming pared 2 bases from V and 7 bases from J, leaving 14 bases between. There are 15 residues in the CDR3. CDR3 DNA sequence: TGTGCCAGCTCACCAGTAGAGGCCAAGAGTGAAAAACTGTTTTTT. As protein: CASSPVEAKSEKLFF. The complete variable domain, with remaining parts taken from reference TRBV18 and TRBJ1-4, reads NAGVMQNPRHLVRRRGQEARLRCSPMKGHSHVYWYRQLPEEGLKFMVYLQKENIIDESGMPKERFSAEFPKEGPSILRIQQVVRGDSAAYFCASSPVEAKSEKLFFGSGTQLSVL.

The chain links TRBV29-1 to TRBJ2-3; D may be TRBD1 (6 bases). Germline CDR1 and CDR2: SQVTM and ANQGSEA. The CDR3 loop spans 13 amino acids. This chain's CDR3 is CTSQGRSTDTQYF. Here the CDR3 DNA reads TGCACCAGCCAGGGGCGGAGCACAGATACGCAGTATTTT.

The chain carries TRBV25-1 and TRBJ2-1, with D uncertain. This CDR3 is built from 16 residues. V lost 4 bases, J lost 0 bases, and 13 bases lay in between. Looked up from germline, CDR1 is MGHDK and CDR2 is SYGVNS. In DNA, the CDR3 is TGTGCCAGCAGTGGTCTGACTCGGAGCTCCTACAATGAGCAGTTCTTC. Protein product: CASSGLTRSSYNEQFF.

This chain uses TRBV7-9 with TRBJ2-6; D gene uncertain. V gave up 5 bases and J gave up 4 bases, with 12 bases separating them. The germline V gene has CDR1 SEHNR and CDR2 FQNEAQ (reference sequence). The CDR3 has 15 amino acids. CDR3 amino acids: CASSQSESGANVLTF. DNA of the CDR3: TGTGCCAGCAGCCAATCAGAATCCGGGGCCAACGTCCTGACTTTC.

In its sample, this clone was seen once. The chain links TRBV19 to TRBJ1-2; D possibly corresponds to TRBD1 (5 bases). The V gene's germline CDR1 is LNHDA and CDR2 SQIVND (reference sequence). The CDR3 is 15 amino acids. Trimming took off 7 bases at V and 7 bases at J, with 22 bases between the two ends. Here the CDR3 DNA reads TGTGCCAGTACCCTGAGCCAGGGTGGGGAACTTGGCTACACCTTC. It yields the protein CASTLSQGGELGYTF.

This clone was seen just once. The chain joins TRBV5-1 to TRBJ1-1; D remains unclear. The germline V gene has CDR1 SGHRS and CDR2 YFSETQ. V shed 4 bases and J shed 5 bases, with 18 bases lying between them. The CDR3 covers 15 residues. CDR3 sequence reads: CASSPDHLSGTEAFF. The CDR3 nucleotides read TGCGCCAGCAGCCCAGACCACCTCTCGGGGACTGAAGCTTTCTTT.

V usage is TRBV6-6 and J usage is TRBJ2-7; either TRBD1 or TRBD2 may supply D (5 bases each). This CDR3 region has 15 residues. Germline V lookup: CDR1 MNHNY, CDR2 SVGAGI (reference sequence). The V end lost 5 bases, the J end lost 3 bases, and 17 bases lay between the germline ends. CDR3 DNA sequence: TGTGCCAGCAGTGCAGACATGGGACGGATCTACGAGCAGTACTTC. This gives the protein CASSADMGRIYEQYF.

The chain uses TRBV7-2 and TRBJ1-5; 7 nucleotides agree with TRBD1. From germline, CDR1 is SGHTA and CDR2 FQGNSA. The trim removed 5 bases at V and 6 bases at J, leaving 19 bases unmatched. The CDR3 extends over 18 amino acids. CDR3 sequence (DNA): TGTGCCAGCAGCCCCTCGGGCCCCTCACGACAGGGCGGTCAGCCCCAGCATTTT. Residues: CASSPSGPSRQGGQPQHF.

The genes are TRBV19 and TRBJ2-1, with 8 bases lining up with TRBD2. Germline-derived CDR1 and CDR2 are LNHDA and SQIVND (reference sequence). The CDR3 consists of 15 residues. V trimming: 7 bases; J trimming: 6 bases; junction bases outside the gene matches: 11. CDR3 protein: CASTPSGLVGNEQFF. The CDR3 DNA sequence: TGTGCCAGTACCCCCTCGGGACTAGTAGGCAATGAGCAGTTCTTC.

This clone has just a few counts. The rearrangement joins TRBV27 to TRBJ1-5; no reliable D call. The germline V and J ends were trimmed by 6 bases and 4 bases, with 16 bases remaining between them. The V gene's germline CDR1 is MNHEY and CDR2 SMNVEV (reference sequence). This CDR3 is built from 15 residues. The CDR3 protein is CASRPWTGSNQPQHF. In nucleotides, the CDR3 is TGTGCCAGCAGGCCTTGGACTGGATCAAATCAGCCCCAGCATTTT.

V and J are TRBV6-5 and TRBJ1-4; 8 bases fit TRBD1. Losses at the gene ends were 9 bases for V and 7 bases for J; bases not matched to a gene: 7. Germline V lookup: CDR1 MNHEY, CDR2 SVGAGI. The CDR3 covers 13 residues. The CDR3 protein is CASHRGRGEKLFF. CDR3 coding DNA: TGTGCCAGTCACAGGGGGAGGGGTGAAAAACTGTTTTTT.

The CDR3, as DNA: TGTGCCAGTAAACGAAGGACTGAAGCTTTCTTT. This translates into CASKRRTEAFF. The genes are TRBV12-3 or TRBV12-4 and TRBJ1-1; D remains ambiguous. This CDR3 comprises 11 residues. V lost 9 bases and J lost 5, with 10 bases in between.

This clone has a handful of counts. The chain has TRBV7-8 and TRBJ1-2, with D uncertain. V was shortened by 6 bases and J by 5 bases, with 13 bases between the two germline ends. The CDR3 contains 13 residues. Germline V gene lookup returns CDR1 SGHVS and CDR2 FQNEAQ. CDR3 DNA sequence: TGTGCCAGCAGTTCAATGGGGTTATATGGCTACACCTTC. Protein sequence: CASSSMGLYGYTF.